These 2 T cell receptor beta chains were all obtained from the same sample, sequenced in a study of cytomegalovirus exposure and HLA in healthy donors. PCR was performed using 60 Vbeta and 13 Jbeta primers. TCRdb keeps only in-frame clones here, not all; method: immunoSEQ multiplex PCR. This sample yields some 130,000 clones, of which roughly 72% are seen a single time; roughly 7.5% belongs to the top ten. Sequencing used PBMCs. The receptors here all came from a male donor in good health and CMV-seronegative.

This clone was seen just once. The chain recombines TRBV6-6 with TRBJ2-3; TRBD1 aligns across 9 bases. Germline lookup yields CDR1 MNHNY and CDR2 SVGAGI (reference sequence). The CDR3 length is 16 residues. Trimming at V came to 5 bases and at J to 6 bases, leaving 12 bases not matched to a gene. The CDR3 DNA sequence: TGTGCCAGCAGTGGTACCACAGGGGGCCCCAGTGATACGCAGTATTTT. This gives the protein CASSGTTGGPSDTQYF.

The J gene is TRBJ2-2, the V gene TRBV6-5, with D maybe TRBD2 (6 bases). V was pared by 2 bases and J by 4 bases, with 11 bases between. In germline, CDR1 is MNHEY, CDR2 SVGAGI. This CDR3 has 15 amino acids. DNA of the CDR3: TGTGCCAGCAGTTACGAGGGGACTCTCACCGGGGAGCTGTTTTTT. This codes for CASSYEGTLTGELFF.